The 29 T cell receptor beta chains listed next were all sequenced from one sample in a study of blood T cell repertoires in COVID-19. Here immunoSEQ multiplex PCR was the method, and the copy in TCRdb shows in-frame clones only, minus some. The data contain fewer than 200,000 clones, approximately 90% of them singletons. The sequenced sample consisted of peripheral blood. The origin of the receptors is a man between 40 and 49 years old with active or convalescent COVID-19.

A few counts support this clone. The V and J genes are TRBV9 and TRBJ2-7, with 9 bases identical to TRBD2. In germline, CDR1 is SGDLS, CDR2 YYNGEE. The ends lost 0 bases at V and 0 bases at J; junction bases unmatched: 4. This CDR3 contains 16 residues. The CDR3 region is CASSVELAGSSYEQYF. The CDR3 DNA follows: TGTGCCAGCAGCGTAGAACTAGCGGGTAGCTCCTACGAGCAGTACTTC. Full variable domain (rest looked up from reference TRBV9 and TRBJ2-7): DSGVTQTPKHLITATGQRVTLRCSPRSGDLSVYWYQQSLDQGLQFLIQYYNGEERAKGNILERFSAQQFPDLHSELNLSSLELGDSALYFCASSVELAGSSYEQYFGPGTRLTVT.

For the CDR3, the DNA is TGTGCCAGCAGCTTGGACCAGTTCAGGGGTCAGCCCCAGCATTTT. This codes for CASSLDQFRGQPQHF. The rearrangement links TRBV7-2 to TRBJ1-5; weak D call: TRBD1 (6 bases). In germline, CDR1 is SGHTA, CDR2 FQGNSA. Trimming took 3 bases from V and 6 from J, leaving 15 bases between them. The CDR3 is made up of 15 amino acids.

This clone was detected once. J is TRBJ2-1 and V is TRBV9; 10 bases map to TRBD2. Germline V gene sequence: CDR1 SGDLS, CDR2 YYNGEE. The V and J ends lost 2 bases and 8 bases, in that order; junction bases with no gene match: 7. There are 15 residues in the CDR3. CDR3 region: CASSVGLAGVHEQFF. The CDR3 nucleotides are TGTGCCAGCAGCGTGGGTCTAGCGGGAGTCCATGAGCAGTTCTTC. Complete variable domain (other parts from reference TRBV9 and TRBJ2-1): DSGVTQTPKHLITATGQRVTLRCSPRSGDLSVYWYQQSLDQGLQFLIQYYNGEERAKGNILERFSAQQFPDLHSELNLSSLELGDSALYFCASSVGLAGVHEQFFGPGTRLTVL.

This chain uses TRBV5-5 with TRBJ1-4, with D perhaps TRBD1 (5 bases). From germline, CDR1 is SGHKS and CDR2 YYEKEE (reference sequence). V lost 3 bases to trimming and J lost 0 bases, with 12 bases between them. The CDR3 totals 16 residues. As DNA, the CDR3 is TGTGCCAGCAGCTCGGGACTGCTTGCAACTAATGAAAAACTGTTTTTT. Translated, it gives CASSSGLLATNEKLFF.

This clone showed up just once. The chain joins TRBV10-2 to TRBJ2-5; D not resolved. This CDR3 has 12 residues. Germline CDR1 reads WSHSY; CDR2 reads SAAADI. The germline V and J ends were trimmed by 4 bases and 5 bases, with 8 bases remaining between them. CDR3 DNA: TGCGCCAGCAGTGTCGGTCGGGAGACCCAGTACTTC. Translating it yields CASSVGRETQYF.

The chain has TRBV3-1 (or the pseudogene TRBV3-2) and TRBJ1-4; D is unclear. Trimming shortened V by 8 bases and J by 4 bases, and 14 bases separated the two germline ends. The germline CDR1 and CDR2 sequences are LGHDT and YNNKEL (reference sequence). CDR3 length equals 14 residues. The CDR3 DNA is TGTGCCAGCTTTCCGAGACAAAATAATGAAAAACTGTTTTTT. It is translated as CASFPRQNNEKLFF.

V gene TRBV5-8 combines with J gene TRBJ1-5; perhaps TRBD1 as D (5 bases). The ends were cut back, 6 bases at V and 5 bases at J, with 18 bases in the middle. The CDR3 spans 15 residues. Germline V gene sequence: CDR1 SGHTS, CDR2 YDEGEE. Written as DNA, the CDR3 is TGTGCCAGCAACCTGATGACCGGGGGGGATCAGCCCCAGCATTTT. This encodes CASNLMTGGDQPQHF. The full variable domain, completed using reference TRBV5-8 and TRBJ1-5, is EAGVTQSPTHLIKTRGQQATLRCSPISGHTSVYWYQQALGLGLQFLLWYDEGEERNRGNFPPRFSGRQFPNYSSELNVNALELEDSALYLCASNLMTGGDQPQHFGDGTRLSIL.

The chain employs TRBV5-1 and TRBJ1-2, with TRBD1 matching over 8 bases. V shed 4 bases and J 8 bases; nucleotides not matched to a gene: 13. This CDR3 contains 15 residues. CDR1 is SGHRS, CDR2 YFSETQ, per germline. In DNA, the CDR3 is TGCGCCAGCAGCATAGAGTCAGGACAGGGTAGAGGCTACACCTTC. Its translation: CASSIESGQGRGYTF.

The J gene is TRBJ2-2, the V gene TRBV5-6; D possibly corresponds to TRBD2 (5 bases). The V end was cut by 0 bases, the J end by 5 bases, with 8 bases between. This CDR3 contains 14 residues. Germline values: CDR1 SGHDT, CDR2 YYEEEE. The CDR3 sequence: CASSLGLPTGELFF. Written as DNA, the CDR3 is TGTGCCAGCAGCTTGGGACTACCGACCGGGGAGCTGTTTTTT.

V usage is TRBV4-3 and J usage is TRBJ1-2; 8 bases fit TRBD1. The CDR3 contains 14 residues. V dropped 2 bases and J dropped 5; count of bases not matched to a gene: 4. CDR1 and CDR2 (germline): LGHNA, YSLEER. The CDR3: CASSQSDRDYGYTF. DNA of the CDR3: TGCGCCAGCAGCCAATCGGACAGGGATTATGGCTACACCTTC.

The V gene is TRBV11-2, the J gene TRBJ1-3; 10 bases align to TRBD1. The CDR3 totals 18 residues. CDR1 SGHAT and CDR2 FQNNGV come from the germline V gene. With V trimmed by 0 bases and J by 5 bases, 10 bases remained unmatched. The CDR3 sequence: CASSLDVLGQGYRNTIYF. As DNA, the CDR3 is TGTGCCAGCAGCTTAGACGTTTTGGGACAGGGGTATAGAAACACCATATATTTT.

The V call is TRBV30, the J call TRBJ2-1, with 8 bases aligning to TRBD2. The CDR3 is 17 residues long. CDR1 is GTSNPN and CDR2 is SVGIG in the germline V gene (reference sequence). V gave up 0 bases and J gave up 0 bases; unmatched junction bases: 7. CDR3 region: CAWSVRTSGISYNEQFF. CDR3 sequence (DNA): TGTGCCTGGAGTGTACGTACTAGCGGCATCTCCTACAATGAGCAGTTCTTC. Using reference TRBV30 and TRBJ2-1 for the parts outside the CDR3, the full variable domain is SQTIHQWPATLVQPVGSPLSLECTVEGTSNPNLYWYRQAAGRGLQLLFYSVGIGQISSEVPQNLSASRPQDRQFILSSKKLLLSDSGFYLCAWSVRTSGISYNEQFFGPGTRLTVL.

This clone has a single count. The rearrangement uses TRBV18 and TRBJ1-1; a weak D match, TRBD1 (5 bases). Trimming took 3 bases from V and 2 from J, leaving 10 bases between them. The CDR3 is 14 residues long. Germline CDR1 is KGHSH and CDR2 is LQKENI. CDR3 coding DNA: TGTGCCAGCTCACCCAACAGGCTCAACACTGAAGCTTTCTTT. Translating it yields CASSPNRLNTEAFF.

The rearrangement joins TRBV9 to TRBJ2-7, with D maybe TRBD1 (5 bases). CDR3 length: 15 residues. V was trimmed by 4 bases and J by 1 base, leaving 15 bases between them. Germline V gene lookup returns CDR1 SGDLS and CDR2 YYNGEE. In DNA, the CDR3 is TGTGCCAGCAGCCCCCGTTTGTCAGGGTCCTACGAGCAGTACTTC. Translating gives CASSPRLSGSYEQYF.

The DNA of the CDR3 is TGTGCCAGCAGTTACGAAGCGGGGGGGCCTAGTGGGGCCAACGTCCTGACTTTC. It translates to CASSYEAGGPSGANVLTF. V is TRBV6-2 or TRBV6-3 and J is TRBJ2-6; 10 positions match TRBD2. CDR3 length equals 18 residues. Germline V gives CDR1 MNHEY, CDR2 SVGEGT. The J segment lost 3 bases and the V segment lost 2 bases, leaving 7 bases of the junction unmatched.

The rearrangement links TRBV27 to TRBJ2-7; 12 bases are shared with TRBD2. The CDR3 has 16 amino acids. Germline V CDR1 and CDR2: MNHEY, SMNVEV (reference sequence). Trimming at V came to 4 bases and at J to 3 bases, leaving 7 bases not matched to a gene. The CDR3 nucleotides read TGTGCCAGCAGTTCCCTAACTAGCGGGAGGTTCTACGAGCAGTACTTC. This codes for CASSSLTSGRFYEQYF.

The chain combines TRBV5-1 with TRBJ1-4; TRBD1 aligns across 8 bases. V shed 2 bases and J 8 bases; nucleotides not matched to a gene: 11. Germline assignment: CDR1 SGHRS and CDR2 YFSETQ. CDR3 length: 16 amino acids. CDR3 in DNA: TGCGCCAGCAGCTTCAGTCTTCGTGACAGGGGAGAAAAACTGTTTTTT. Its translation: CASSFSLRDRGEKLFF.

The chain joins TRBV11-3 to TRBJ1-1; the D gene is possibly TRBD1 (5 bases). Trimming shortened V by 2 bases and J by 1 base, and 14 bases separated the two germline ends. Per the germline V gene, CDR1 is SGHNT and CDR2 is YENEEA. The CDR3 is made up of 16 amino acids. The CDR3 spells CASSLQGLTTNTEAFF. Here the CDR3 DNA reads TGTGCCAGCAGCTTACAGGGTTTGACGACGAACACTGAAGCTTTCTTT.

This clone has just a few counts. The chain employs TRBV29-1 and TRBJ1-1; possibly TRBD1 for D (6 bases). This CDR3 contains 15 residues. Trimming removed 6 bases at V and 1 base at J, with 18 bases between. Per germline, CDR1 SQVTM and CDR2 ANQGSEA. The CDR3 protein is CSVPRGGQANTEAFF. CDR3 in DNA: TGCAGCGTCCCCCGCGGGGGGCAGGCGAACACTGAAGCTTTCTTT. Full variable domain (missing parts from reference TRBV29-1 and TRBJ1-1): SAVISQKPSRDICQRGTSLTIQCQVDSQVTMMFWYRQQPGQSLTLIATANQGSEATYESGFVIDKFPISRPNLTFSTLTVSNMSPEDSSIYLCSVPRGGQANTEAFFGQGTRLTVV.

V gene TRBV19 combines with J gene TRBJ1-2; TRBD1 is a possible D gene (6 bases). Between the trimmed V and J ends, which lost 1 base and 9 bases, there was a span of 15 bases. CDR3 length: 14 amino acids. The germline V gene encodes CDR1 LNHDA and CDR2 SQIVND (reference sequence). CDR3 DNA sequence: TGTGCCAGTAGTATAGTTCCAGGGGATGCAAGCTACACCTTC. Translation gives CASSIVPGDASYTF.

CDR3 DNA sequence: TGTGCCAGTAGTATAGATCCGGGGAGTAATTCACCCCTCCACTTT. Amino acids: CASSIDPGSNSPLHF. V is TRBV19 and J is TRBJ1-6; D ambiguous. V was trimmed by 0 bases and J by 6 bases, leaving 9 bases between them. Germline V gene data show CDR1 as LNHDA and CDR2 as SQIVND (reference sequence). The CDR3 sequence is 15 residues long.

V and J are TRBV28 and TRBJ2-3, with TRBD2 as a possible D gene (5 bases). This CDR3 is 16 amino acids long. Germline assignment: CDR1 MDHEN and CDR2 SYDVKM. V dropped 1 base and J dropped 0 bases, with 11 bases sitting between them. CDR3 DNA sequence: TGTGCCAGCAGTTTATTAGGACTCAGAAGCACAGATACGCAGTATTTT. It is translated as CASSLLGLRSTDTQYF.

V usage is TRBV5-1 and J usage is TRBJ2-7, with 8 nucleotides matching TRBD1. Germline V CDR1 and CDR2: SGHRS, YFSETQ. The CDR3 contains 16 residues. V was clipped by 4 bases and J by 0 bases; unmatched bases: 9. The CDR3 DNA sequence: TGCGCCAGCAGCCTTCAGACAGGGGCCGCCTCCTACGAGCAGTACTTC. Translation gives CASSLQTGAASYEQYF.

The chain has TRBV19 and TRBJ2-4; TRBD1 matches 10 bases. J lost 0 bases, V lost 7 bases, and 9 bases had no gene match. Germline CDR1 LNHDA, CDR2 SQIVND (reference sequence). This CDR3 region has 17 residues. The CDR3 here is CASKQGQGDLAKNIQYF. DNA for the CDR3: TGTGCCAGTAAACAAGGACAGGGGGATTTAGCCAAAAACATTCAGTACTTC.

CDR3 nucleotides: TGTGCCAGCAGTCCTCCCTCGACAGGGGGAGAGTATGGCTACACCTTC. This sequence encodes CASSPPSTGGEYGYTF. The chain combines TRBV2 with TRBJ1-2; 9 bases map to TRBD1. J lost 5 bases, V lost 5 bases, and 12 bases had no gene match. Germline lookup yields CDR1 SNHLY and CDR2 FYNNEI. The CDR3 extends over 16 amino acids.

The chain couples TRBV7-2 to TRBJ2-7; a possible D gene is TRBD1 (6 bases). This CDR3 is 15 amino acids long. Trimming shortened V by 0 bases and J by 4 bases, and 13 bases separated the two germline ends. CDR1 and CDR2 (germline): SGHTA, FQGNSA. CDR3 DNA sequence: TGTGCCAGCAGCTTAGCCGCGCAGGGGTGGTACGAGCAGTACTTC. This encodes CASSLAAQGWYEQYF.

V and J are TRBV10-2 and TRBJ1-3, with D maybe TRBD1 (6 bases). Trimming left V 6 bases short and J 0 bases short, with 12 bases between. CDR3 length equals 15 residues. Germline CDR1 reads WSHSY; CDR2 reads SAAADI. In DNA form, the CDR3 reads TGCGCCAGCAGGGACAGAGCTTCCTCTGGAAACACCATATATTTT. Protein: CASRDRASSGNTIYF.

This chain connects TRBV5-1 to TRBJ2-7, with 11 nucleotides matching TRBD1. CDR1 is SGHRS and CDR2 is YFSETQ in the germline V gene. The CDR3 is 19 amino acids. V was clipped by 2 bases and J by 10 bases; unmatched bases: 23. DNA for the CDR3: TGCGCCAGCAGCTTCTGGGACAGGGGGAGTCAAGCAGTACTGACAAACCAGTACTTC. Protein: CASSFWDRGSQAVLTNQYF.

The rearrangement joins TRBV15 to TRBJ1-6, with D unresolved. V was pared by 0 bases and J by 4 bases, with 13 bases between. The CDR3 runs to 17 residues. Germline CDR1 LNHNV, CDR2 YYDKDF (reference sequence). The CDR3 DNA follows: TGTGCCACCAGCAGAGAAGTCAGTACTAGATATAATTCACCCCTCCACTTT. Its translation is CATSREVSTRYNSPLHF.